This T cell receptor beta chain was identified during a study of beta chain features in type 1 diabetes. Study information: The samples had around 98 million sorted cells examined in all. General study points: When Type 1 diabetes patients were examined, their TCRB CDR3s proved moderately but significantly shorter in all four CD4+ subsets.

Concerning this clone: Antigen specificity is unknown.

In all sorted populations, purity surpassed 98%. Sequencing targeted expressed TCRB transcripts, as all isolated RNA had been reverse transcribed. The method was immunoSEQ multiplex PCR; TCRdb's version includes in-frame clones alone and lacks a portion of them. The sample lists tens of thousands of clones, roughly 50% occurring once. Germline assignment: CDR1 SGHRS and CDR2 YFSETQ. The CDR3 has 15 amino acids. V was clipped by 4 bases and J by 0 bases, with 13 bases between them. Sequencing input: Tregs from blood. This chain links TRBV5-1 with TRBJ1-1, with a possible D match to TRBD1 (6 bases). The sequence derives from a woman aged 35 to 49 with type 1 diabetes. The CDR3 protein is CASSEQGLMNTEAFF. CDR3 DNA: TGCGCCAGCAGCGAACAGGGCCTCATGAACACTGAAGCTTTCTTT. The full variable domain, completed using reference TRBV5-1 and TRBJ1-1, is KAGVTQTPRYLIKTRGQQVTLSCSPISGHRSVSWYQQTPGQGLQFLFEYFSETQRNKGNFPGRFSGRQFSNSRSEMNVSTLELGDSALYLCASSEQGLMNTEAFFGQGTRLTVV.